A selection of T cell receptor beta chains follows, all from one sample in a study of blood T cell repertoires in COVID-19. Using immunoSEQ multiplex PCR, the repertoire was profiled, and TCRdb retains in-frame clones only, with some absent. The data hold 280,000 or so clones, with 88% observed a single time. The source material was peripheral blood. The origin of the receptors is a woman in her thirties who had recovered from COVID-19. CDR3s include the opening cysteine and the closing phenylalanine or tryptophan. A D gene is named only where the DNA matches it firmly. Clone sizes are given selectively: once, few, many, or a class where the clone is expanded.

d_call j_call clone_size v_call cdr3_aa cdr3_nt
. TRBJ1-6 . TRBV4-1 CASSIEPRGNSPLHF TGCGCCAGCAGCATTGAGCCCCGCGGTAATTCACCCCTCCACTTT
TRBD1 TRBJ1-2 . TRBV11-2 CASSSGQARSANYGYTF TGTGCCAGCAGCTCCGGACAGGCTCGGTCAGCTAACTATGGCTACACCTTC
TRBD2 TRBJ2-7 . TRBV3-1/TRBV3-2 CASSQSPGLAVFEQYF TGTGCCAGCAGCCAATCGCCGGGACTAGCGGTTTTCGAGCAGTACTTC
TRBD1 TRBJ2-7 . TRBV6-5 CASSHRDRGYEQYF TGTGCCAGCAGCCACCGGGACAGGGGGTACGAGCAGTACTTC
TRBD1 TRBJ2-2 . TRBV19 CASSNRDRGGPGELFF TGTGCCAGTAGTAACCGGGACAGGGGGGGTCCCGGGGAGCTGTTTTTT
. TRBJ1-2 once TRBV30 CAWSVTEYGYTF TGTGCCTGGAGTGTGACGGAGTATGGCTACACCTTC
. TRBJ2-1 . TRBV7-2 CASSPAWSSYNEQFF TGTGCCAGCAGCCCCGCTTGGAGCTCCTACAATGAGCAGTTCTTC
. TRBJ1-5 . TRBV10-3 CAISEIGNQPQHF TGTGCCATCAGTGAGATCGGCAATCAGCCCCAGCATTTT
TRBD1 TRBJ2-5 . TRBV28 CASSLGTGHETQYF TGTGCCAGCAGTCTAGGGACAGGGCACGAGACCCAGTACTTC
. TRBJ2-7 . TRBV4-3 CASSQDWQAGREQYF TGCGCCAGCAGCCAAGATTGGCAGGCCGGTCGGGAGCAGTACTTC
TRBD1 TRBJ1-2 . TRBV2 CASSEDRANYGYTF TGTGCCAGCAGTGAGGACAGGGCGAACTATGGCTACACCTTC
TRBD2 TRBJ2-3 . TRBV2 CASKLAGEDTQYF TGTGCCAGCAAATTAGCGGGGGAAGATACGCAGTATTTT
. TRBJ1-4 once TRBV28 CASRGAGEKLFF TGTGCCAGCAGAGGGGCTGGCGAAAAACTGTTTTTT
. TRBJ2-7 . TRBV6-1 CASSEGGGTTYEQYF TGTGCCAGCAGTGAAGGGGGGGGCACAACCTACGAGCAGTACTTC
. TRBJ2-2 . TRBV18 CASSLNRADTGELFF TGTGCCAGCTCACTCAACAGGGCGGACACCGGGGAGCTGTTTTTT
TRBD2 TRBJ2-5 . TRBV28 CASLTSGVRETQYF TGTGCCAGTCTCACTAGCGGGGTGAGAGAGACCCAGTACTTC
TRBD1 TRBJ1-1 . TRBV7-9 CASSPPPRTGGTEAFF TGTGCCAGCAGTCCCCCGCCTAGGACAGGGGGAACGGAAGCTTTCTTT
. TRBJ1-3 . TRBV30 CAWANGGPGNTIYF TGTGCCTGGGCCAACGGGGGGCCTGGAAACACCATATATTTT
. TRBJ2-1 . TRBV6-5 CASALGGDYNEQFF TGTGCCAGCGCCTTAGGGGGGGACTACAATGAGCAGTTCTTC
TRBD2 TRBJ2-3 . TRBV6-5 CASSPSGDADTQYF TGTGCCAGCAGTCCTAGCGGGGACGCAGATACGCAGTATTTT
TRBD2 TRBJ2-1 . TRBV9 CASSVAGGPYNEQFF TGTGCCAGCAGCGTAGCGGGGGGGCCCTACAATGAGCAGTTCTTC
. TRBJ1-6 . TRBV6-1 CASSEAVIPPLHF TGTGCCAGCAGTGAGGCTGTTATTCCACCCCTCCACTTT
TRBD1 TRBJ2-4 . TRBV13 CASSLTGEAKNIQYF TGTGCCAGCAGCTTGACAGGGGAGGCCAAAAACATTCAGTACTTC
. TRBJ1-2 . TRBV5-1 CASSPRVEGAYGYTF TGCGCCAGCAGTCCTAGGGTAGAGGGCGCCTATGGCTACACCTTC
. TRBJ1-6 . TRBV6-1 CASSDREDPLHF TGTGCCAGCAGTGACAGGGAAGATCCCCTCCACTTT
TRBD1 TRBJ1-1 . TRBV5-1 CASSLDRGGTEAFF TGCGCCAGCAGCCTCGACAGGGGAGGAACTGAAGCTTTCTTT
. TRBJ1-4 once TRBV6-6 CASSGQSGEKLFF TGTGCCAGCAGCGGACAGAGTGGCGAAAAACTGTTTTTT
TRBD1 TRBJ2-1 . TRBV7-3 CASSLSGQGYGEQFF TGTGCCAGCAGCTTATCCGGACAGGGGTATGGTGAGCAGTTCTTC
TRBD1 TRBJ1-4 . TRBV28 CASSMGQRVGKLFF TGTGCCAGCAGCATGGGACAGCGAGTGGGAAAACTGTTTTTT
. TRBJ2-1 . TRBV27 CASSLTMDWSTYNEQFF TGTGCCAGCAGTTTAACCATGGACTGGTCAACCTACAATGAGCAGTTCTTC
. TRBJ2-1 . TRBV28 CASSLPEGHNEQFF TGTGCCAGCAGTTTACCGGAGGGGCACAATGAGCAGTTCTTC
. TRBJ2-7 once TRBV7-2 CASSLAGDRGSTKPDYEQYF TGTGCCAGCAGCTTAGCAGGTGATAGGGGCAGTACAAAACCCGACTACGAGCAGTACTTC
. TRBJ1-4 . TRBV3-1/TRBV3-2 CASSLGTELNEKLFF TGTGCCAGCAGCCTAGGAACAGAGTTAAATGAAAAACTGTTTTTT
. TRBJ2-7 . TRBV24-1 CATSAKASAEQYF TGTGCCACCAGTGCCAAGGCCAGCGCCGAGCAGTACTTC
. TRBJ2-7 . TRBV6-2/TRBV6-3 CASSYSSSYEQYF TGTGCCAGCAGTTACTCCAGCTCCTACGAGCAGTACTTC
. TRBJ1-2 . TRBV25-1 CASNTGYYGYTF TGTGCCAGCAACACAGGGTACTATGGCTACACCTTC
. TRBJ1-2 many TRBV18 CASSPGQGNYGYTF TGTGCCAGCTCACCGGGTCAGGGTAACTATGGCTACACCTTC
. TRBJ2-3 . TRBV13 CASSSSPDTQYF TGTGCCAGCAGCTCGAGTCCAGATACGCAGTATTTT
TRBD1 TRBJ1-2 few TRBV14 CASSLWTGLGYTF TGTGCCAGCAGCTTATGGACAGGGCTAGGCTACACCTTC
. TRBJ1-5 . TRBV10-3 CAISEDPGAHSNQPQHF TGTGCCATCAGTGAGGACCCAGGCGCCCATAGCAATCAGCCCCAGCATTTT
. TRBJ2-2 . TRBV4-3 CASSPMGDTGELFF TGCGCCAGCAGCCCCATGGGAGACACCGGGGAGCTGTTTTTT
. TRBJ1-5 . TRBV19 CAIGTWAGGNQPQHF TGTGCCATTGGAACATGGGCGGGCGGAAATCAGCCCCAGCATTTT
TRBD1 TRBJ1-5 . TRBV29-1 CSAQTGRNQPQHF TGCAGCGCCCAGACAGGGCGCAATCAGCCCCAGCATTTT
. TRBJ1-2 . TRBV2 CASSQRDSQSYGYTF TGTGCCAGCAGCCAACGGGACTCCCAGAGCTATGGCTACACCTTC
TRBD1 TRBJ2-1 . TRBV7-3 CASSPGLGGYSYNEQFF TGTGCCAGCAGCCCGGGATTAGGGGGCTACTCCTACAATGAGCAGTTCTTC
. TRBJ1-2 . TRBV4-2 CASSQDKGVSDGYTF TGTGCCAGCAGCCAAGATAAGGGAGTTTCGGATGGCTACACCTTC
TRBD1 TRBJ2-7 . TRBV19 CASSVWDRGLHSYEQYF TGTGCCAGTAGTGTGTGGGACAGGGGACTACACTCCTACGAGCAGTACTTC
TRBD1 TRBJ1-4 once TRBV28 CASALQGGAGKLFF TGTGCCAGCGCCTTACAGGGGGGGGCGGGAAAACTGTTTTTT
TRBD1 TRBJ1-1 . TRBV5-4 CASSLQGAPRNTEAFF TGTGCCAGCAGCTTGCAGGGGGCCCCACGGAACACTGAAGCTTTCTTT
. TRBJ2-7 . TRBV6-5 CASLSAGVGEQYF TGTGCCAGCCTTTCGGCAGGGGTGGGGGAGCAGTACTTC
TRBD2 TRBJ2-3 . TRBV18 CASKILAGGQDTQYF TGTGCCAGCAAAATACTAGCGGGGGGGCAAGATACGCAGTATTTT
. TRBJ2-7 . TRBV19 CASSSWDSLGEQYF TGTGCCAGTAGTTCTTGGGACTCCCTAGGCGAGCAGTACTTC
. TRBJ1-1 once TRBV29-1 CSVLGGQRVNTEAFF TGCAGCGTTCTAGGGGGACAACGAGTGAACACTGAAGCTTTCTTT
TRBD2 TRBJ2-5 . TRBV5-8 CASSLGLAGEETQYF TGTGCCAGCAGCCTGGGACTAGCGGGGGAAGAGACCCAGTACTTC
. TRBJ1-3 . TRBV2 CASIRSSGNTIYF TGTGCCAGCATCAGAAGCTCTGGAAACACCATATATTTT